Detailed here is one T cell receptor beta chain. Its binding antigen is unknown. There are no base qualities to consult, and no much larger clone falls within one base. To prepare the library, the immunoSEQ multiplex PCR assay was applied. RNA was extracted from all samples and reverse transcribed into cDNA, which served as template for TCR sequencing. SuperScript III was used to make first-strand cDNA, primed with a 2:1 mix of oligo-dT and random hexamers. Amplification bias was assessed with a synthetic immune receptor repertoire, and residual bias was removed computationally. In the source study's methods: After raw reads were preprocessed to remove errors, the CDR3 was defined following IMGT conventions as running from the conserved cysteine to phenylalanine. Clonality was computed by normalizing Shannon entropy by log2 of the number of productive unique TCRs and subtracting the result from 1. Whether each scalp clone was CD4 or CD8 was inferred by checking scalp TCRbeta sequences against the CD4 and CD8 repertoires from sorted blood. The immuneACCESS repertoire file appears here via TCRdb, limited to in-frame rearrangements. These files lack a portion of the clones; in checked studies, under half of the deficit traces to unresolved V genes, and the cause of the others is not known. For V, J and clone size, that table is used; D and trimming come from the DNA. The sample table shows some 110,000 clones, and roughly two fifths are seen once. In total, the top ten clones hold over 3% of the sample.

Lesional scalp punch biopsies and peripheral blood were collected from alopecia areata patients. PBMCs were isolated by density centrifugation and stained for CD3, CD4 and CD8, after which CD4+ and CD8+ T cells were sorted on a FACSAria. These data come from a study of CD8+ T cells in alopecia areata (dated by TCRdb to 2016 to 2019). Describing the broader study: Treated patients were enrolled in an open-label pilot trial of oral tofacitinib at 5 to 10 mg twice daily for moderate-to-severe alopecia areata. Patients stayed on tofacitinib for 6 to 18 months and then had 6 months of follow-up off drug so that delayed response and recurrence could be assessed. High-throughput TCRbeta sequencing was used to examine T cell clonal expansion in alopecia areata in both the C3H/HeJ mouse model and human patients. Human TCRbeta sequencing covered scalp tissue and sorted CD4+ and CD8+ peripheral blood T cells from patchy and totalis/universalis alopecia areata patients and healthy controls. Tofacitinib-treated patients had biopsies at baseline and at 4 and 24 weeks of treatment, with a later scalp biopsy in several patients. Scalp clonality was compared across normal scalp (n=4), patchy alopecia areata scalp (n=8), and alopecia totalis/universalis scalp (n=8). RNA was extracted with the PAXgene miRNA kit for fixed scalp, the miRNeasy kit for PBMCs, and the RNeasy kit for mouse skin. immunoSEQ multiplex PCR using 35 Vbeta forward primers and 13 Jbeta reverse primers was used to amplify TCRbeta CDR3 regions.

The paper's findings and limits, for the study overall: Resident alphabeta T cells in normal human skin are also sequenced, complicating scalp TCR repertoire analysis, unlike mouse skin dominated by gammadelta T cells. Lesional scalp, especially in alopecia totalis/universalis, showed higher clonality and more expanded CD8+ clones than normal scalp, suggesting antigenic drive. Shared TCR sequences between patients were less evident than in mice, which may be partly attributable to HLA diversity in the patient population.

Trimming takes 6 bases off V and 8 bases off J; junction bases not matched to a gene: 3. For CDR1 and CDR2, the germline V gene lists SNHLY and FYNNEI. The CDR3 runs 12 residues from the cysteine to the phenylalanine. Only the CDR3 part of the read is kept: 36 bases, read in frame from the first base. This receptor was obtained from a human donor with alopecia areata. Rearrangement joined TRBV2 to TRBJ2-1; 8 central nucleotides agree with TRBD1. The sample consisted of CD4+ T cells sorted from blood. The DNA is TGTGCCAGCAGGCCCAGGGGGCATGAGCAGTTCTTC. It is translated as CASRPRGHEQFF.